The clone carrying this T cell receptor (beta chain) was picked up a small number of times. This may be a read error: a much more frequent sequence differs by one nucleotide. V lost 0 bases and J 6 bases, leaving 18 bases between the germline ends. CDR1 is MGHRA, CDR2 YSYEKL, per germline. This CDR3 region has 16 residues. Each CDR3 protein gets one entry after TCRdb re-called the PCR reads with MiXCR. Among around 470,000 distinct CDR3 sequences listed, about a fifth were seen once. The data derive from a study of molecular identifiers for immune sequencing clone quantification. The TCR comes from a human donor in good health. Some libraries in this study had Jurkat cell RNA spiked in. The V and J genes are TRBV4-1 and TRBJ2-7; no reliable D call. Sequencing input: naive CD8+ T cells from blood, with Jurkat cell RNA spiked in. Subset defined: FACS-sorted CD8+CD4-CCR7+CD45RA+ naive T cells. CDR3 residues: CASSQDVMSRPGEQYF. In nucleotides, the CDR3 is TGCGCCAGCAGCCAAGATGTGATGTCCCGACCCGGCGAGCAGTACTTC.